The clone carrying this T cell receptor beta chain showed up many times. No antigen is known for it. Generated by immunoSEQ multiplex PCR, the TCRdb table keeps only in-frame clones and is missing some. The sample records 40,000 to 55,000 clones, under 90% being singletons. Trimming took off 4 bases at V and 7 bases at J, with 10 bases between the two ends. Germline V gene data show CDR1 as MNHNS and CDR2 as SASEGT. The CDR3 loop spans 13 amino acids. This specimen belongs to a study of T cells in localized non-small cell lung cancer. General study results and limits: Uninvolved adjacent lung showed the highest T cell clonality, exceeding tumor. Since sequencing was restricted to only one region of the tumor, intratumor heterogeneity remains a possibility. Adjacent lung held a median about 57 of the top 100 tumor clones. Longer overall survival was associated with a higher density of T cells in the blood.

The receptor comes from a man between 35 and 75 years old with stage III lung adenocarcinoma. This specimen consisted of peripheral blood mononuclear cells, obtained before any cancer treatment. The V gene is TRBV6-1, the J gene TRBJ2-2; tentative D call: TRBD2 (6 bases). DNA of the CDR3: TGTGCCAGCAGTGGGTTCGGGGGCGGGGAGCTGTTTTTT. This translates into CASSGFGGGELFF.